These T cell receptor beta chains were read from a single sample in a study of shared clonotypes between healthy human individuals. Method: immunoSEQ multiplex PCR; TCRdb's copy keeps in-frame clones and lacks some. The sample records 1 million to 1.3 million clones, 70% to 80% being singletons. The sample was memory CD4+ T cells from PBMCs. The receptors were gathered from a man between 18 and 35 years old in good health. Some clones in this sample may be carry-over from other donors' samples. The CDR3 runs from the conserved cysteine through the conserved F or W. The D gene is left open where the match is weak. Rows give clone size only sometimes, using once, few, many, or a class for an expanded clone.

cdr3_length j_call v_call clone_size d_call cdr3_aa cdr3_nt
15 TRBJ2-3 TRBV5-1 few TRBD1 CASSSGTGIGDTQYF TGCGCCAGCTCCTCCGGGACAGGGATCGGAGATACGCAGTATTTT
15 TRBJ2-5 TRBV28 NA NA CASSLPDRYQETQYF TGTGCCAGCAGTTTACCCGACAGATACCAAGAGACCCAGTACTTC
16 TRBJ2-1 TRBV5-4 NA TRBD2 CASSPGLAGLHNEQFF TGTGCCAGCAGCCCAGGACTAGCGGGCCTACACAATGAGCAGTTCTTC
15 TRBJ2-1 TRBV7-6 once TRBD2 CASSSRGRAYNEQFF TGTGCCAGCAGCTCGAGAGGGAGGGCTTACAATGAGCAGTTCTTC
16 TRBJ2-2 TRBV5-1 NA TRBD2 CASSLVSGRSTGELFF TGCGCCAGCAGCTTGGTTAGCGGGAGGAGTACCGGGGAGCTGTTTTTT
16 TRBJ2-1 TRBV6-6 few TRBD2 CASSYGAGRAGNEQFF TGTGCCAGCAGTTACGGGGCGGGGAGGGCAGGTAATGAGCAGTTCTTC
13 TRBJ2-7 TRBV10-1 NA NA CASSEDLTDEQYF TGCGCCAGCAGTGAGGACCTGACGGACGAGCAGTACTTC
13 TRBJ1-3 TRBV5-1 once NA CASSLGAGNTIYF TGCGCCAGCAGCTTGGGGGCGGGAAACACCATATATTTT
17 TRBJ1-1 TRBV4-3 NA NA CASSRNVLGRRNTEAFF TGCGCCAGCAGCCGTAATGTGCTTGGGAGGCGGAACACTGAAGCTTTCTTT
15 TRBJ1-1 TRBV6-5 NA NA CASTPLSARNTEAFF TGTGCCAGCACCCCGTTGAGTGCCCGGAACACTGAAGCTTTCTTT
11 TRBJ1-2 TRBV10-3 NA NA CAISDYQDYTF TGTGCCATCAGTGACTACCAGGACTACACCTTC
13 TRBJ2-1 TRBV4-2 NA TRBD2 CASSQVGLADQFF TGTGCCAGCAGCCAAGTGGGACTAGCAGACCAGTTCTTC
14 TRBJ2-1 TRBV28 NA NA CASSFSTPKNEQFF TGTGCCAGCAGTTTCTCGACACCGAAAAACGAGCAGTTCTTC
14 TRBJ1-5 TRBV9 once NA CASSERAENQPQHF TGTGCCAGCAGTGAAAGGGCTGAAAATCAGCCCCAGCATTTT
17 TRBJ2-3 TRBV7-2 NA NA CASSLGLGTGSTDTQYF TGTGCCAGCAGCTTAGGCTTGGGTACAGGGAGTACAGATACGCAGTATTTT
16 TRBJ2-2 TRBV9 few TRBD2 CASSPIAGGQIGELFF TGTGCCAGCAGCCCTATAGCGGGAGGTCAGATCGGGGAGCTGTTTTTT
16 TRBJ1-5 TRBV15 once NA CATSRDGAAGNQPQHF TGTGCCACCAGCAGAGATGGGGCCGCAGGGAATCAGCCCCAGCATTTT
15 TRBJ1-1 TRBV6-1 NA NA CASSETTGYNTEAFF TGTGCCAGCAGTGAAACGACAGGCTACAACACTGAAGCTTTCTTT
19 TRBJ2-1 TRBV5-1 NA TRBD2 CASSLIPPVSGRSGNEQFF TGCGCCAGCAGCTTGATCCCCCCGGTTAGCGGGAGGTCGGGCAATGAGCAGTTCTTC
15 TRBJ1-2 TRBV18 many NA CASSPQTRHHYGYTF TGTGCCAGCTCACCACAGACCAGGCACCACTATGGCTACACCTTC
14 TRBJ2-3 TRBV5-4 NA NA CASSFKQGTDTQYF TGTGCCAGCAGCTTCAAACAGGGCACAGATACGCAGTATTTT
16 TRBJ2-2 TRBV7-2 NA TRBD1 CASSPWGTVLTGELFF TGTGCCAGCAGCCCTTGGGGGACAGTTCTCACCGGGGAGCTGTTTTTT
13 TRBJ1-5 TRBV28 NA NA CASTRGSNQPQHF TGTGCCAGCACTAGGGGGAGCAATCAGCCCCAGCATTTT
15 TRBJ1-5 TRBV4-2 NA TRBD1 CASSQIPGQGQPQHF TGTGCCAGCAGCCAGATACCGGGACAGGGTCAGCCCCAGCATTTT
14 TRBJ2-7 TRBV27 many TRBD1 CASKPQGASYEQYF TGTGCCAGCAAACCGCAGGGGGCATCCTACGAGCAGTACTTC
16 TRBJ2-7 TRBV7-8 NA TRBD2 CASSRGLAESSYEQYF TGTGCCAGCAGCCGGGGACTAGCGGAGAGCTCCTACGAGCAGTACTTC
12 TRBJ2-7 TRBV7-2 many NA CASSRGVYEQYF TGTGCCAGCAGCCGCGGGGTCTACGAGCAGTACTTC
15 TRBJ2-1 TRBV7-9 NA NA CASSVPGRGDNEQFF TGTGCCAGCAGCGTGCCGGGCCGCGGAGACAATGAGCAGTTCTTC
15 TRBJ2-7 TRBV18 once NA CASSTAAAGPYEQYF TGTGCCAGCTCCACGGCGGCGGCAGGCCCCTACGAGCAGTACTTC
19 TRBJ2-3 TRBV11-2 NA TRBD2 CASSLSPLLAGGAVDTQYF TGTGCCAGCAGCTTATCCCCTCTACTAGCGGGAGGAGCGGTGGATACGCAGTATTTT
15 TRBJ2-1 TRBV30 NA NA CAWSGLGIPYNEQFF TGTGCCTGGAGCGGCCTAGGAATCCCCTACAATGAGCAGTTCTTC
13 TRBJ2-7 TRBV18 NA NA CASSQARTYEQYF TGTGCCAGCTCACAAGCTCGAACCTACGAGCAGTACTTC
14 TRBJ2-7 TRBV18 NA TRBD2 CASSPRSGAYEQYF TGTGCCAGCTCCCCGCGTAGCGGGGCCTACGAGCAGTACTTC
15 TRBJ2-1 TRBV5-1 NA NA CASSLVVGLRNEQFF TGCGCCAGCAGCTTGGTGGTGGGGCTGAGGAATGAGCAGTTCTTC
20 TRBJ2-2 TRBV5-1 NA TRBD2 CASSSDPGLAGGPNTGELFF TGCGCCAGCAGCTCCGACCCGGGACTAGCGGGAGGGCCGAACACCGGGGAGCTGTTTTTT
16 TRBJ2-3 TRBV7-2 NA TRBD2 CASSFASGYSTDTQYF TGTGCCAGCAGCTTCGCTAGCGGGTATAGCACAGATACGCAGTATTTT
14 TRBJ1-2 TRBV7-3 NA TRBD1 CASVPRGSNYGYTF TGTGCCAGCGTGCCCAGGGGGTCCAACTATGGCTACACCTTC
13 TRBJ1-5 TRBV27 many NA CASSLEGPQPQHF TGTGCCAGCAGTTTGGAGGGTCCTCAGCCCCAGCATTTT
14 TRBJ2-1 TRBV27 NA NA CASSPGAVLHEQFF TGTGCCAGCAGTCCAGGGGCTGTCCTCCATGAGCAGTTCTTC
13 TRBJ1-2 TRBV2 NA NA CASSAGINYGYTF TGTGCCAGCAGCGCCGGGATAAACTATGGCTACACCTTC
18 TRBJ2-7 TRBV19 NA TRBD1 CASSDTPGQGLRPYEQYF TGTGCCAGTAGTGATACTCCGGGACAGGGGCTCCGACCTTACGAGCAGTACTTC
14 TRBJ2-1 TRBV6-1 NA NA CASSEILAYSEQFF TGTGCCAGCAGTGAGATTCTAGCGTATAGTGAGCAGTTCTTC
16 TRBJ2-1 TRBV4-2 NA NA CASSPLRAGLSDEQFF TGTGCCAGCAGCCCTCTTCGGGCGGGGTTAAGCGATGAGCAGTTCTTC
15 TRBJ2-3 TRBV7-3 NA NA CASSLRAGSTDTQYF TGTGCCAGCAGCTTACGGGCGGGGAGCACAGATACGCAGTATTTT
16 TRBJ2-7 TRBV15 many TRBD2 CATSRGTSGYSYEQYF TGTGCCACCAGCAGAGGGACTAGCGGATATTCCTACGAGCAGTACTTC
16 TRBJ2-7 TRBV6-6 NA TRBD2 CASSYSGTSVSYEQYF TGTGCCAGCAGTTACTCTGGGACTAGCGTCTCCTACGAGCAGTACTTC
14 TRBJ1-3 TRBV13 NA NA CASSPTESGNTIYF TGTGCCAGCAGTCCGACGGAATCTGGAAACACCATATATTTT
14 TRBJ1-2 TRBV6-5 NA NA CASSYNVGGYGYTF TGTGCCAGCAGTTATAATGTCGGCGGCTATGGCTACACCTTC
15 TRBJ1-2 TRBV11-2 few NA CASSETPGHRGGYTF TGTGCCAGCAGCGAAACCCCGGGACACCGAGGGGGCTACACCTTC
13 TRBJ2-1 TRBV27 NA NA CASSFLSGNEQFF TGTGCCAGCAGTTTCCTCTCGGGCAATGAGCAGTTCTTC
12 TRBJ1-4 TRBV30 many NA CAWSEQQDPLFF TGTGCCTGGAGCGAGCAACAGGATCCACTGTTTTTT
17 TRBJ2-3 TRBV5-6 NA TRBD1 CASSLRVIQGAGDTQYF TGTGCCAGCAGCTTGCGCGTAATACAGGGGGCGGGAGATACGCAGTATTTT
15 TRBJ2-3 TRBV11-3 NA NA CASSQNAWGTDTQYF TGTGCCAGCAGCCAAAACGCATGGGGTACAGATACGCAGTATTTT
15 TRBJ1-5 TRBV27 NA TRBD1 CASSLRVTGDQPQHF TGTGCCAGCAGTTTAAGGGTGACAGGGGATCAGCCCCAGCATTTT